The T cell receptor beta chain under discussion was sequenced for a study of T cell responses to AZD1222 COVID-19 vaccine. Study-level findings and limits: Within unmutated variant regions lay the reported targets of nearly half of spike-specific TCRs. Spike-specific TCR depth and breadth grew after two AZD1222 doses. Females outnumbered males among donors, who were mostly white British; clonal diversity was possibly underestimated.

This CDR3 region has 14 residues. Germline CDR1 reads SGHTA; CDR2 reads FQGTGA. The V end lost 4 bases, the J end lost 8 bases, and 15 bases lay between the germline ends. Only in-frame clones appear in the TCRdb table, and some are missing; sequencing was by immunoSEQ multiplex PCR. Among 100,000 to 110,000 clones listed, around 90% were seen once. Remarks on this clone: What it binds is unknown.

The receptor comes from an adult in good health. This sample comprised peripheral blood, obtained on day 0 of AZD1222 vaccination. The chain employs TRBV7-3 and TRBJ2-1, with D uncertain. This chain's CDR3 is CASSSHFEPDEQFF. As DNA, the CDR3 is TGTGCCAGCAGCTCACATTTCGAGCCTGATGAGCAGTTCTTC.